This T cell receptor beta chain is drawn from a study of CD8 T cells in Susac syndrome. Reverse transcription of about 0.45 to 1 ug RNA used random hexamers. Coverage of TCR beta CDR3 amplification by immunoSEQ multiplex PCR extended to 54 Vbeta and 13 Jbeta. TCRdb fed the immunoSEQ multiplex PCR reads into MiXCR, producing one record per CDR3 protein. Found here are over 95,000 distinct CDR3 sequences, approximately 91% of them singletons; the top ten hold 0.13% to 0.15%. CD8+ and CD4+ T cells from blood underwent TCR beta sequencing. With 0 bases clipped from V and 4 bases from J, the junction kept 4 bases outside the gene matches. The CDR3 is made up of 14 amino acids. In germline, CDR1 is DFQATT, CDR2 SNEGSKA (reference sequence).

The chain is built from TRBV20-1 and TRBJ2-7, with 9 nucleotides matching TRBD2. This TCR came from a human donor in good health. The sample comprised CD4+ T cells from PBMCs. The CDR3 sequence: CSARDILAGYEQYF. The CDR3 region has the DNA TGCAGTGCTAGAGATATACTAGCGGGTTACGAGCAGTACTTC.